The 11 T cell receptor beta chains listed next were all sequenced from one sample in a study of Ad26.COV2.S vaccination and SARS-CoV-2 variants (dated by TCRdb to the early 2020s). In light of the paper, this sample's time point label describes: individuals recovered from natural SARS-CoV-2 infection. Library preparation employed the immunoSEQ multiplex PCR assay. In its TCRdb copy, this immuneACCESS table keeps in-frame sequences only and misses some clones. Where compared with another copy, unresolved V genes explain less than half of these, and the others have no known cause. Counted in this sample were fewer than 150,000 clones; more than 80% of them appeared once. The ten largest clones add up to around 5.1% of the sample. The specimen was peripheral blood, collected after recovery from COVID-19. These receptors were obtained from a human donor who had recovered from COVID-19.

The table lists this clone with a count of one. The V gene is TRBV28, the J gene TRBJ1-4, with D maybe TRBD1 (6 bases). The length of the CDR3 is 20 residues. V was clipped by 7 bases and J by 8 bases, with 35 bases between them. The V gene's germline CDR1 is MDHEN and CDR2 SYDVKM. The chain's CDR3 is CASIIGGAKGVEQSSEKLFF. In DNA form, the CDR3 reads TGTGCCAGCATAATCGGGGGGGCGAAAGGGGTTGAGCAGAGTAGCGAAAAACTGTTTTTT.

This clone appeared once. This chain links TRBV3-1 (or the pseudogene TRBV3-2) with TRBJ2-3; 8 bases line up with TRBD2. V was pared by 5 bases and J by 4 bases, with 8 bases of the junction left unmatched. CDR3 size: 15 residues. Germline loops: CDR1 LGHDT, CDR2 YNNKEL (reference sequence). The CDR3 DNA reads TGTGCCAGCAGCTCTCGGGGGGGGGCAGCAGATACGCAGTATTTT. Residues: CASSSRGGAADTQYF.

The V and J genes are TRBV28 and TRBJ2-7, with D possibly matching TRBD1 (5 bases). The CDR3 sequence is 14 residues long. Germline-derived CDR1 and CDR2 are MDHEN and SYDVKM. V was trimmed by 5 bases and J by 3 bases, leaving 14 bases between them. The CDR3 loop reads CASSRQPKIYEQYF. The DNA of the CDR3 is TGTGCCAGCAGTAGACAGCCGAAGATCTACGAGCAGTACTTC.

V and J are TRBV2 and TRBJ1-1; no definite D call. CDR1 and CDR2 from the germline V gene are SNHLY and FYNNEI. Trimming took 7 bases from V and 6 from J, leaving 18 bases between them. This CDR3 region has 14 residues. CDR3 DNA sequence: TGTGCCAGCACGGTCGTTGGTTTTGGGGCTGAAGCTTTCTTT. This translates into CASTVVGFGAEAFF.

This chain links TRBV29-1 with TRBJ2-7, with 8 bases matching TRBD1. This CDR3 is 16 amino acids long. The V segment lost 3 bases and the J segment 2 bases; nucleotides outside the gene matches: 12. Looked up from germline, CDR1 is SQVTM and CDR2 is ANQGSEA. The CDR3 loop is CSVDGESAGGPYEQYF. DNA for the CDR3: TGCAGCGTTGACGGGGAGAGCGCAGGGGGCCCCTACGAGCAGTACTTC.

The rearrangement uses TRBV11-2 and TRBJ1-2; 7 positions agree with TRBD1. This CDR3 contains 14 residues. After removal of 3 bases from V and 5 bases from J, the junction contained 6 bases not matched to a gene. Germline values: CDR1 SGHAT, CDR2 FQNNGV. Here the CDR3 reads CASSFVRDRYGYTF. For the CDR3, the DNA is TGTGCCAGCAGCTTTGTCCGGGACAGATATGGCTACACCTTC.

The chain couples TRBV28 to TRBJ2-3; D ambiguous. Germline-derived CDR1 and CDR2 are MDHEN and SYDVKM. This CDR3 has 12 residues. V was pared by 5 bases and J by 2 bases, with 5 bases between. CDR3: CASSPYTDTQYF. CDR3 nucleotide sequence: TGTGCCAGCAGTCCCTACACAGATACGCAGTATTTT.

This clone showed up just once. V gene TRBV9 combines with J gene TRBJ2-1; the match to TRBD2 covers 10 bases. The CDR3 consists of 17 residues. The J segment lost 7 bases and the V segment lost 4 bases, leaving 14 bases of the junction unmatched. CDR1 and CDR2 (germline): SGDLS, YYNGEE. In DNA form, the CDR3 reads TGTGCCAGCAGCCTTAGCGGGAGCGGGGGGGCGATTAATGAGCAGTTCTTC. Its protein is CASSLSGSGGAINEQFF.

Concerning this clone itself: The same CDR3 arises from other DNA sequences in this sample as well. The CDR3 region is CASSSDRSYEQYF. CDR3 coding DNA: TGTGCCAGCAGTTCGGACAGGTCCTACGAGCAGTACTTC. The chain joins TRBV7-8 to TRBJ2-7; the match to TRBD1 covers 7 bases. Germline-derived CDR1 and CDR2 are SGHVS and FQNEAQ. CDR3 size: 13 residues. V gave up 6 bases and J gave up 1 base; unmatched junction bases: 3. Looking up the rest from reference TRBV7-8 and TRBJ2-7 gives the full variable domain: GAGVSQSPRYKVAKRGQDVALRCDPISGHVSLFWYQQALGQGPEFLTYFQNEAQLDKSGLPSDRFFAERPEGSVSTLKIQRTQQEDSAVYLCASSSDRSYEQYFGPGTRLTVT.

J is TRBJ2-7 and V is TRBV6-2 or TRBV6-3; TRBD2 aligns across 10 bases. V lost 0 bases and J lost 6; bases outside the gene matches: 8. Germline assignment: CDR1 MNHEY and CDR2 SVGEGT. The CDR3 runs 16 residues. Here the CDR3 DNA reads TGTGCCAGCAGTTACTCGATAAGCGGGGGGGCCTTCGAGCAGTACTTC. Protein sequence: CASSYSISGGAFEQYF.

The chain has TRBV6-5 and TRBJ1-2, with no clear D. The CDR3 covers 14 residues. From germline, CDR1 is MNHEY and CDR2 SVGAGI. The V gene lost 0 bases and the J gene lost 4 bases, with 9 bases spanning the gap. The chain's CDR3 is CASSYSGVSYGYTF. CDR3 nucleotide sequence: TGTGCCAGCAGTTACTCCGGGGTGAGCTATGGCTACACCTTC.